Sequencing of this T cell receptor beta chain was carried out in a study of blood T cell repertoires in COVID-19. The length of the CDR3 is 13 residues. The V and J ends lost 3 bases and 6 bases, in that order; junction bases with no gene match: 2. CDR1 and CDR2 (germline): DFQATT, SNEGSKA (reference sequence). TCRdb's copy holds only in-frame clones and misses some; the assay was immunoSEQ multiplex PCR. The data contain 100,000 to 150,000 clones, less than 90% of them singletons. The clonotype was recovered from a man between 60 and 75 years old with acute or convalescent COVID-19. V and J are TRBV20-1 and TRBJ2-4; 10 bases map to TRBD2. Sequencing was done on a sample of peripheral blood. The CDR3: CSASPSGRNIQYF. The CDR3 nucleotides are TGCAGTGCTAGTCCTAGCGGGAGAAACATTCAGTACTTC.